Each of the 24 T cell receptor beta chains below was sequenced from the same sample in a study of T-cell memory formation after mild COVID-19. TCRdb reanalysed the 5' RACE reads using MiXCR and keeps one entry per CDR3 protein. The repertoire includes approximately 40,000 distinct CDR3 sequences, roughly an eighth of them detected once, and around 28% sits in the top ten. Input material: PBMCs or a T cell subset sorted from them (not recorded which). The receptors shown here come from a man aged 18-30 years who had mild COVID-19 (a few samples of this study predate the infection). Cell type and time point are not known.

Many counts were recorded for this clonotype. This chain links TRBV9 with TRBJ1-3; no firm D call. CDR1 is SGDLS, CDR2 YYNGEE, per germline. The CDR3 totals 14 residues. Trimming left V 3 bases short and J 0 bases short, with 7 bases between. CDR3 sequence: CASSDEFSGNTIYF. The CDR3 nucleotides are TGTGCCAGCAGCGATGAGTTCTCTGGAAACACCATATATTTT. Combining the CDR3 with reference TRBV9 and TRBJ1-3 gives the whole variable domain DSGVTQTPKHLITATGQRVTLRCSPRSGDLSVYWYQQSLDQGLQFLIQYYNGEERAKGNILERFSAQQFPDLHSELNLSSLELGDSALYFCASSDEFSGNTIYFGEGSWLTVV.

This clonotype occurred a few times. The chain uses TRBV20-1 and TRBJ1-1; D gene unclear. Trimming pared 6 bases from V and 10 bases from J, leaving 27 bases between. CDR3 length: 15 residues. The germline CDR1 and CDR2 sequences are DFQATT and SNEGSKA (reference sequence). CDR3 DNA sequence: TGCAGTGCGCCCCGCGCGGGGTCCAGTCCCCAGCGAGCTTTCTTT. It specifies CSAPRAGSSPQRAFF.

This clonotype was counted ten times or more. The chain combines TRBV28 with TRBJ1-1; D is possibly TRBD1 (5 bases). Trimming shortened V by 6 bases and J by 3 bases, and 38 bases separated the two germline ends. Per germline, CDR1 MDHEN and CDR2 SYDVKM. CDR3 length: 22 residues. CDR3: CASRQFTVSGRNSPRSDTEAFF. The CDR3 bases are TGTGCCAGCAGGCAGTTTACTGTTTCAGGGAGGAACAGCCCCCGGTCGGACACTGAAGCTTTCTTT.

In its sample, this clonotype was seen many times. The CDR3 nucleotides are TGTGCCAGCTCACTCTTCGGCAAGGAGACCCAGTACTTC. Translating gives CASSLFGKETQYF. The rearrangement joins TRBV18 to TRBJ2-5; D ambiguous. This CDR3 has 13 amino acids. CDR1 is KGHSH, CDR2 LQKENI, per germline. V was clipped by 4 bases and J by 5 bases, with 11 bases between them.

This clonotype was seen ten or more times. The V and J genes are TRBV12-3 or TRBV12-4 and TRBJ1-6; D is uncertain. V lost 1 base, J lost 7 bases, and 8 bases lay in between. The CDR3 has 14 amino acids. CDR3 amino acids: CASSLGALNSPLHF. The CDR3 bases are TGTGCCAGCAGTTTAGGGGCCCTAAATTCACCCCTCCACTTT.

This clonotype was recorded at least ten times. V is TRBV6-1 and J is TRBJ2-2, with D perhaps TRBD1 (6 bases). In germline, CDR1 is MNHNS, CDR2 SASEGT. V lost 7 bases to trimming and J lost 3 bases, with 18 bases between them. CDR3 length equals 16 residues. The CDR3 region has the DNA TGTGCCAGCACCTACAGGGTACATCGGGACACCGGGGAGCTGTTTTTT. Its translation: CASTYRVHRDTGELFF.

This clonotype was seen ten or more times. The gene calls are TRBV7-9 and TRBJ2-1; possibly TRBD1 for D (6 bases). Trimming took off 8 bases at V and 15 bases at J, with 26 bases between the two ends. The CDR3 sequence is 14 residues long. In germline, CDR1 is SEHNR, CDR2 FQNEAQ (reference sequence). CDR3 residues: CASRIGVLGGGMFF. CDR3 DNA sequence: TGTGCCAGCCGGATTGGTGTTCTTGGGGGCGGAATGTTCTTC. The whole variable domain, filled in from reference TRBV7-9 and TRBJ2-1, reads DTGVSQNPRHKITKRGQNVTFRCDPISEHNRLYWYRQTLGQGPEFLTYFQNEAQLEKSRLLSDRFSAERPKGSFSTLEIQRTEQGDSAMYLCASRIGVLGGGMFFGPGTRLTVL.

This clonotype showed up many times. For the CDR3, the DNA is TGTGCCAGCAGTTACTCGAGAGGAATTGATTCACCCCTCCACTTT. It yields the protein CASSYSRGIDSPLHF. The chain carries TRBV6-6 and TRBJ1-6; D unclear. CDR3 size: 15 residues. Germline CDR1 is MNHNY and CDR2 is SVGAGI (reference sequence). V shed 0 bases and J shed 8 bases, with 11 bases lying between them.

In this sample, this clonotype turned up many times. V usage is TRBV7-9 and J usage is TRBJ2-7, with 10 bases lining up with TRBD1. The germline V gene has CDR1 SEHNR and CDR2 FQNEAQ (reference sequence). The CDR3 covers 13 residues. J gave up 8 bases and V 5 bases, and 6 bases lay outside the gene matches. CDR3 nucleotide sequence: TGTGCCAGCAGCCTGACAGGGGGCCTCCAGCAGTACGTC. The encoded protein is CASSLTGGLQQYV.

This clonotype was detected ten times or more. The genes are TRBV5-1 and TRBJ2-7; D is perhaps TRBD1 (7 bases). Per germline, CDR1 SGHRS and CDR2 YFSETQ. This CDR3 spans 15 amino acids. V was clipped by 4 bases and J by 4 bases, with 18 bases between them. Here the CDR3 reads CASSRSATGTYEQYF. As DNA, the CDR3 is TGCGCCAGCAGCCGTTCAGCGACAGGGACTTACGAGCAGTACTTC.

This clonotype was counted at least ten times. This rearrangement joins TRBV20-1 to TRBJ2-1, with 9 bases fitting TRBD2. The CDR3 runs 17 residues. J lost 10 bases, V lost 2 bases, and 18 bases had no gene match. From germline, CDR1 is DFQATT and CDR2 SNEGSKA (reference sequence). CDR3 sequence (DNA): TGCAGTGCTAGAACTGGGGCACCTAGCGGGGATGGAACGGAGCAGTTCTTC. It encodes CSARTGAPSGDGTEQFF.

This clonotype was seen many times. This chain connects TRBV10-3 to TRBJ2-2, with D uncertain. The germline CDR1 and CDR2 sequences are ENHRY and SYGVKD. V was shortened by 2 bases and J by 0 bases, with 13 bases between the two germline ends. The length of the CDR3 is 17 residues. In nucleotides, the CDR3 is TGTGCCATCAGTGAGGTTATGGGTGCGGCGAACACCGGGGAGCTGTTTTTT. Translating it yields CAISEVMGAANTGELFF.

At least ten counts were recorded for this clonotype. The rearrangement uses TRBV7-3 and TRBJ2-3; possibly TRBD2 for D (5 bases). Germline CDR1 SGHTA, CDR2 FQGTGA. The CDR3 has 15 residues. Between the trimmed V and J ends, which lost 4 bases and 5 bases, there was a span of 16 bases. CDR3 bases: TGTGCCAGCAGCTCACCGGGATCTCGGGGAGATACGCAGTATTTT. Protein product: CASSSPGSRGDTQYF.

This clonotype was seen many times. This chain joins TRBV6-2 or TRBV6-3 and TRBJ2-1, with 8 bases identical to TRBD2. The J segment lost 8 bases and the V segment lost 2 bases, leaving 8 bases of the junction unmatched. Germline CDR1 and CDR2: MNHEY and SVGEGT. This CDR3 spans 15 amino acids. The CDR3, as DNA: TGTGCCAGCAGTTACGGTCGGGGGGGCAGGGATGAGCAGTTCTTC. It encodes CASSYGRGGRDEQFF.

This clonotype was detected a few times. V usage is TRBV5-4 and J usage is TRBJ1-3; D is possibly TRBD1 (5 bases). V was pared by 3 bases and J by 2 bases, with 12 bases between. Germline V gene data show CDR1 as SGHNT and CDR2 as YYREEE (reference sequence). The length of the CDR3 is 15 residues. In nucleotides, the CDR3 is TGTGCCAGCAGCTCATATCAGGGTACTGGAAACACCATATATTTT. It specifies CASSSYQGTGNTIYF.

This clonotype has a count of ten or more. V usage is TRBV7-3 and J usage is TRBJ2-5, with D perhaps given as TRBD1 or TRBD2 (6 bases each). Trimming took 1 base from V and 5 from J, leaving 14 bases between them. The CDR3 length is 15 residues. The V gene's germline CDR1 is SGHTA and CDR2 FQGTGA. The CDR3 DNA reads as TGTGCCAGCAGCTTAAAGGGGGGCCGATGGGAGACCCAGTACTTC. Translating it yields CASSLKGGRWETQYF.

This clonotype was observed many times. This chain links TRBV6-5 with TRBJ1-2; no clear D. This CDR3 is built from 13 residues. Germline V CDR1 and CDR2: MNHEY, SVGAGI. V was clipped by 6 bases and J by 5 bases, with 13 bases between them. In nucleotides, the CDR3 is TGTGCCAGCAGGCCCAGAGCCAGTTATGGCTACACCTTC. Encoded protein: CASRPRASYGYTF.

This clonotype was seen repeatedly, ten times or more. In DNA form, the CDR3 reads TGCAGTGCTAGACTCGTCCCGGGACTAGCGGGGGTTCTCAATGAGCAGTTCTTC. Translation: CSARLVPGLAGVLNEQFF. The chain employs TRBV20-1 and TRBJ2-1, with 14 bases aligning to TRBD2. Trimming at V came to 2 bases and at J to 6 bases, leaving 12 bases not matched to a gene. Germline V gene sequence: CDR1 DFQATT, CDR2 SNEGSKA (reference sequence). The CDR3 covers 18 residues.

This clonotype was seen many times. The chain has TRBV18 and TRBJ1-6, with no clear D. V was pared by 3 bases and J by 0 bases, with 6 bases between. The CDR3 totals 15 residues. CDR1 KGHSH and CDR2 LQKENI come from the germline V gene. The CDR3 coding sequence is TGTGCCAGCTCACCGAAGAGCTCCTATAATTCACCCCTCCACTTT. It yields the protein CASSPKSSYNSPLHF.

This clonotype has at least ten counts. The CDR3 nucleotides are TGTGCCAGCAGGCTTGGTACTAGCGGGGGGGCCCACAATGAGCAGTTCTTC. Translation: CASRLGTSGGAHNEQFF. This chain uses TRBV7-2 with TRBJ2-1; 13 nucleotides agree with TRBD2. Germline V gene sequence: CDR1 SGHTA, CDR2 FQGNSA. J lost 5 bases, V lost 6 bases, and 10 bases had no gene match. The CDR3 length is 17 residues.

This chain joins TRBV4-1 and TRBJ2-6; D perhaps matches TRBD2 (6 bases). V lost 1 base, J lost 0 bases, and 19 bases lay in between. Germline V lookup: CDR1 MGHRA, CDR2 YSYEKL. CDR3 length: 20 residues. CDR3 sequence: CASSQGRVGRAFSGANVLTF. The CDR3 coding sequence is TGCGCCAGCAGCCAAGGGAGGGTTGGCAGGGCGTTCTCTGGGGCCAACGTCCTGACTTTC.

This clonotype was observed many times. The rearrangement links TRBV5-6 to TRBJ2-2; 11 nucleotides agree with TRBD2. Germline lookup yields CDR1 SGHDT and CDR2 YYEEEE. Unmatched junction bases numbered 2, after V lost 4 bases and J lost 3 bases. This CDR3 comprises 15 residues. CDR3 sequence: CASSPGLADTGELFF. In DNA, the CDR3 is TGTGCCAGCAGCCCGGGACTAGCGGACACCGGGGAGCTGTTTTTT.

This clonotype was seen many times. V gene TRBV4-3 combines with J gene TRBJ2-7; no definite D call. The V and J ends lost 4 bases and 0 bases respectively, with 13 bases between them. The CDR3 runs 15 residues. Germline V lookup: CDR1 LGHNA, CDR2 YSLEER. CDR3 in DNA: TGCGCCAGCAGCCCTGAGGCCTGGGGCTCCTACGAGCAGTACTTC. This encodes CASSPEAWGSYEQYF.

This clonotype was seen ten or more times. The chain employs TRBV7-2 and TRBJ1-1, with TRBD1 matching over 7 bases. V was pared by 5 bases and J by 6 bases, with 12 bases of the junction left unmatched. The CDR3 consists of 15 residues. Germline CDR1 is SGHTA and CDR2 is FQGNSA. The CDR3 DNA reads as TGTGCCAGCAGCCCTTATACCGGGACAGATTCTGAAGCTTTCTTT. This codes for CASSPYTGTDSEAFF. The entire variable domain, with the rest obtained from reference TRBV7-2 and TRBJ1-1, is as follows: GAGVSQSPSNKVTEKGKDVELRCDPISGHTALYWYRQSLGQGLEFLIYFQGNSAPDKSGLPSDRFSAERTGGSVSTLTIQRTQQEDSAVYLCASSPYTGTDSEAFFGQGTRLTVV.